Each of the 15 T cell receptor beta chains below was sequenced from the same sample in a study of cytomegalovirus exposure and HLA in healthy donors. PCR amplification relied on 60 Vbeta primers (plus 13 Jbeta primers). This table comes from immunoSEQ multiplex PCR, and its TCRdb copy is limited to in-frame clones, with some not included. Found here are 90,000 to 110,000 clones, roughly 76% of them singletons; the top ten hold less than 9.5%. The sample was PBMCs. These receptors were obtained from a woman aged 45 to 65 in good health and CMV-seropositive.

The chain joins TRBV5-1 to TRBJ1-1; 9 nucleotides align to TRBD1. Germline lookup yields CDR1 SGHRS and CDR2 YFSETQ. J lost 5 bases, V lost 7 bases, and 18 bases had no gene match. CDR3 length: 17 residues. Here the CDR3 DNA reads TGCGCCAGCGATAAACAGGGGGCGCAGGGAGGTGGGACTGAAGCTTTCTTT. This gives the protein CASDKQGAQGGGTEAFF. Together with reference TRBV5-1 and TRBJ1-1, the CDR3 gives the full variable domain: KAGVTQTPRYLIKTRGQQVTLSCSPISGHRSVSWYQQTPGQGLQFLFEYFSETQRNKGNFPGRFSGRQFSNSRSEMNVSTLELGDSALYLCASDKQGAQGGGTEAFFGQGTRLTVV.

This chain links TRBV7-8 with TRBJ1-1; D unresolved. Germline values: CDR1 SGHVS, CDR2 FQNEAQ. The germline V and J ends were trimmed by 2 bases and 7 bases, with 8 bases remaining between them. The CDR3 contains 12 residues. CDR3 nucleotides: TGTGCCAGCAGCTTACCCGCAGGTGAAGCTTTCTTT. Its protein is CASSLPAGEAFF. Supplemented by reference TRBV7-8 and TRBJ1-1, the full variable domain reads GAGVSQSPRYKVAKRGQDVALRCDPISGHVSLFWYQQALGQGPEFLTYFQNEAQLDKSGLPSDRFFAERPEGSVSTLKIQRTQQEDSAVYLCASSLPAGEAFFGQGTRLTVV.

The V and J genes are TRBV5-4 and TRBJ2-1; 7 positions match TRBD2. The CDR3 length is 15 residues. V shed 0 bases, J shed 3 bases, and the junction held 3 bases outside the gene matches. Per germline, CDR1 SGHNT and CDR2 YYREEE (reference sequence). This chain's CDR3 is CASSLVLAHYNEQFF. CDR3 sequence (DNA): TGTGCCAGCAGCTTGGTACTAGCGCACTACAATGAGCAGTTCTTC. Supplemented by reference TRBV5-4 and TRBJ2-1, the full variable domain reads ETGVTQSPTHLIKTRGQQVTLRCSSQSGHNTVSWYQQALGQGPQFIFQYYREEENGRGNFPPRFSGLQFPNYSSELNVNALELDDSALYLCASSLVLAHYNEQFFGPGTRLTVL.

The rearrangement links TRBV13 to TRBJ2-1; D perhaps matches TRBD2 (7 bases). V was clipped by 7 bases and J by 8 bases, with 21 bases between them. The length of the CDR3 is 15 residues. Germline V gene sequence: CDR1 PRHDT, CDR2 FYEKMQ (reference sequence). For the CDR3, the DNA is TGTGCCAGCACCCTTAAGGGGGGGAGGATCCATGAGCAGTTCTTC. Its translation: CASTLKGGRIHEQFF.

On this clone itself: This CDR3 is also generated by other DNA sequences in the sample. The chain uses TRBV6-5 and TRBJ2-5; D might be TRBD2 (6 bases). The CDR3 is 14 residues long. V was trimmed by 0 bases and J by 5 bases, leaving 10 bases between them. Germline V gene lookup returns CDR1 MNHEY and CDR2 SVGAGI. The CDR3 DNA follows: TGTGCCAGCAGTTACTCGGGCGGGAAGGAGACCCAGTACTTC. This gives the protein CASSYSGGKETQYF.

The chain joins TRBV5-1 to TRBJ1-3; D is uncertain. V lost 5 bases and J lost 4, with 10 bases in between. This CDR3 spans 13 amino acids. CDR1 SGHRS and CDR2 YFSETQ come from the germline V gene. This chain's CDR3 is CASSPDAGNTIYF. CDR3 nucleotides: TGCGCCAGCAGTCCTGATGCGGGAAACACCATATATTTT.

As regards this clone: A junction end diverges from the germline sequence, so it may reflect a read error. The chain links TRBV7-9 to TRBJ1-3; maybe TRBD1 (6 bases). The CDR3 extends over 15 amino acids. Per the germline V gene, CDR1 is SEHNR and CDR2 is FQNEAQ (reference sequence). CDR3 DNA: TGTTCCAGCGCTTGGACAGCAGCGAACGGAAACACCATATATTTT. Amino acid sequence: CSSAWTAANGNTIYF.

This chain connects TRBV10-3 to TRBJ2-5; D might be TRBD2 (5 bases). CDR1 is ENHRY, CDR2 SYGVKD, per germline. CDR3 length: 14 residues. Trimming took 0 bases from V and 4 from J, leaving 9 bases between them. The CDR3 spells CAISESGERETQYF. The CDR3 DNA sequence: TGTGCCATCAGTGAGTCCGGGGAACGAGAGACCCAGTACTTC.

CDR3 nucleotides: TGCGCCAGCGGACTGGGAGGGAGGGATGAGCAGTTCTTC. Translation gives CASGLGGRDEQFF. This sequence joins TRBV5-1 and TRBJ2-1; 7 bases fit TRBD2. Per the germline V gene, CDR1 is SGHRS and CDR2 is YFSETQ. CDR3 size: 13 residues. V shed 7 bases and J 8 bases; nucleotides not matched to a gene: 9.

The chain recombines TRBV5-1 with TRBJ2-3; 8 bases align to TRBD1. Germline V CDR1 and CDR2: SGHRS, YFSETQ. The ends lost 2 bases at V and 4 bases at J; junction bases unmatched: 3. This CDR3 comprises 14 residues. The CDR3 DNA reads TGCGCCAGCAGCTTCGGGACAGGACCAGATACGCAGTATTTT. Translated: CASSFGTGPDTQYF.

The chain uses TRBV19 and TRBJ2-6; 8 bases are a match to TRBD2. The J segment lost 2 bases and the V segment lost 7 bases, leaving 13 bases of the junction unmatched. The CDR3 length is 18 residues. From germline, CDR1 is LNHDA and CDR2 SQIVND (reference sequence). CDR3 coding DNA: TGTGCCAGTAAGGATATGGGACTCGGGGGGGCTGGGGCCAACGTCCTGACTTTC. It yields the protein CASKDMGLGGAGANVLTF.

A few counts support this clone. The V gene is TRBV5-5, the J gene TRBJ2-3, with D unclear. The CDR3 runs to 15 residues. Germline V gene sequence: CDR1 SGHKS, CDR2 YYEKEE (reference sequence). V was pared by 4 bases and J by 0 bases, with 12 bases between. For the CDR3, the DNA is TGTGCCAGCAGCGAAGCGACCATAAGCACAGATACGCAGTATTTT. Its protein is CASSEATISTDTQYF.

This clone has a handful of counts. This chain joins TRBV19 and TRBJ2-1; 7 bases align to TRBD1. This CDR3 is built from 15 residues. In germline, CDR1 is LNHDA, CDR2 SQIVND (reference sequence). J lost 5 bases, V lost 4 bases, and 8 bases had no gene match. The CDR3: CASSTMTGYNNEQFF. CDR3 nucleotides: TGTGCCAGTAGTACCATGACAGGGTATAACAATGAGCAGTTCTTC.

CDR3 amino acids: CASSLRTGKHQPQHF. The CDR3 bases are TGCGCCAGCAGCTTGCGGACAGGGAAACACCAGCCCCAGCATTTT. The rearrangement uses TRBV5-1 and TRBJ1-5; 8 positions match TRBD1. The CDR3 contains 15 residues. Germline CDR1 SGHRS, CDR2 YFSETQ. The V and J ends lost 1 base and 7 bases, in that order; junction bases with no gene match: 7.

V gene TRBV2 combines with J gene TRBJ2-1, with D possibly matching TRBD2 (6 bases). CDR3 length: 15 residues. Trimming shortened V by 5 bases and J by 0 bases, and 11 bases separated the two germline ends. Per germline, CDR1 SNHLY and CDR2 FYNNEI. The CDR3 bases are TGTGCCAGCAGTTCGGGACTCTTCTCCTACAATGAGCAGTTCTTC. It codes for CASSSGLFSYNEQFF.